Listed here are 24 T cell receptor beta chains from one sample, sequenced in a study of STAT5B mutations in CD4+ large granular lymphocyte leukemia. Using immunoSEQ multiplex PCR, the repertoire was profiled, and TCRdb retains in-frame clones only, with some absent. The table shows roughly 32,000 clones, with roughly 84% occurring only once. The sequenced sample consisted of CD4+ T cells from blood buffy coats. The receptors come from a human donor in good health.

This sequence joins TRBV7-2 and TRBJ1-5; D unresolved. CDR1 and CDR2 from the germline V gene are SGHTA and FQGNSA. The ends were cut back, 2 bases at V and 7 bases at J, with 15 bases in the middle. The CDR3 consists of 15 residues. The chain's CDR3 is CASSLYPQDGQPQHF. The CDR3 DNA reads TGTGCCAGCAGCTTATACCCGCAGGACGGGCAGCCCCAGCATTTT.

CDR3 sequence: CASSQRLNNEQFF. In DNA, the CDR3 is TGCGCCAGCAGCCAACGCCTAAACAATGAGCAGTTCTTC. The V call is TRBV4-1, the J call TRBJ2-1; D call uncertain. Per germline, CDR1 MGHRA and CDR2 YSYEKL. Deletions cut 2 bases from V and 5 bases from J, with 7 bases between. CDR3 size: 13 residues.

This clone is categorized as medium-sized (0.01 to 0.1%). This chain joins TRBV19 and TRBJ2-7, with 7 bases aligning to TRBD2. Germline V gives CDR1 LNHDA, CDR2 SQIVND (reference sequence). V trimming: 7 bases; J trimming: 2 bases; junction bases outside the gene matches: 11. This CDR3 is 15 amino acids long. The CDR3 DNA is TGTGCCAGTATTGTCCGGGACTATACGACCTACGAGCAGTACTTC. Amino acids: CASIVRDYTTYEQYF.

The DNA of the CDR3 is TGCAGCGTCCTTCGCGGGGGGGCTAGCAATGAGCAGTTCTTC. Its translation is CSVLRGGASNEQFF. The rearrangement links TRBV29-1 to TRBJ2-1; 9 positions agree with TRBD2. The CDR3 is made up of 14 amino acids. V dropped 6 bases and J dropped 6; count of bases not matched to a gene: 9. Germline CDR1 is SQVTM and CDR2 is ANQGSEA.

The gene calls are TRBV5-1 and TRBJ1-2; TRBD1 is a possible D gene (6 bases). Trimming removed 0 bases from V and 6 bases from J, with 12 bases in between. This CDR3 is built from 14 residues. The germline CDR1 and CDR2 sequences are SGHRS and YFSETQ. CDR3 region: CASSLGGGGDGYTF. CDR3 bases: TGCGCCAGCAGCTTGGGAGGGGGTGGAGATGGCTACACCTTC.

Here the CDR3 DNA reads TGTGCCAGCAGCTTAGAGGTAAACGGCAATCAGCCCCAGCATTTT. Translating it yields CASSLEVNGNQPQHF. V and J are TRBV7-2 and TRBJ1-5; D is undetermined. Trimming shortened V by 1 base and J by 2 bases, and 9 bases separated the two germline ends. From germline, CDR1 is SGHTA and CDR2 FQGNSA. CDR3 length equals 15 residues. Full variable domain (remainder filled in from reference TRBV7-2 and TRBJ1-5): GAGVSQSPSNKVTEKGKDVELRCDPISGHTALYWYRQSLGQGLEFLIYFQGNSAPDKSGLPSDRFSAERTGGSVSTLTIQRTQQEDSAVYLCASSLEVNGNQPQHFGDGTRLSIL.

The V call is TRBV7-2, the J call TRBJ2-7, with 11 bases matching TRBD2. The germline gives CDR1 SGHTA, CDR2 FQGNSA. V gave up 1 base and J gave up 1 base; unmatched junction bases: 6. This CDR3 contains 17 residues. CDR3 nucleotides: TGTGCCAGCAGCTTAGTAGCGAGGACTAGCGGGTCCTACGAGCAGTACTTC. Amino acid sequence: CASSLVARTSGSYEQYF.

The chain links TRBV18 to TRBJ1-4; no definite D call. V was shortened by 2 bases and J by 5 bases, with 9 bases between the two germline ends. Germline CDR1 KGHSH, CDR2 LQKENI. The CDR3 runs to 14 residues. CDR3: CASSPTRTNEKLFF. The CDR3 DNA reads TGTGCCAGCTCACCAACACGGACGAATGAAAAACTGTTTTTT. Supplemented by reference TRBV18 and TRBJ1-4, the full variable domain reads NAGVMQNPRHLVRRRGQEARLRCSPMKGHSHVYWYRQLPEEGLKFMVYLQKENIIDESGMPKERFSAEFPKEGPSILRIQQVVRGDSAAYFCASSPTRTNEKLFFGSGTQLSVL.

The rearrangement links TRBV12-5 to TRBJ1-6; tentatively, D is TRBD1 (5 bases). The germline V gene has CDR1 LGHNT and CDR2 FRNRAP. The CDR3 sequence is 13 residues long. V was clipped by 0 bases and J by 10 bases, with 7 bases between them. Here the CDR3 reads CASGLVGESPLHF. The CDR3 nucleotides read TGTGCTAGTGGTTTGGTAGGGGAATCACCCCTCCACTTT.

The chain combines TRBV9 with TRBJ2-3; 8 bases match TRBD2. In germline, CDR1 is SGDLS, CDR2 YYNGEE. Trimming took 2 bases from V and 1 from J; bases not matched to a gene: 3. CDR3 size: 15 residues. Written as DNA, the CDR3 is TGTGCCAGCAGCGTCAGCGGGGGCCGCACAGATACGCAGTATTTT. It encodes CASSVSGGRTDTQYF.

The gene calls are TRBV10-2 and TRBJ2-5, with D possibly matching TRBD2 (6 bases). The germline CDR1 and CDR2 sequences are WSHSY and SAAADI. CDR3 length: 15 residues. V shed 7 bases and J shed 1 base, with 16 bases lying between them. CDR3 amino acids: CASKGRGRIQETQYF. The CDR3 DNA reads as TGCGCCAGCAAGGGACGGGGGAGGATCCAAGAGACCCAGTACTTC.

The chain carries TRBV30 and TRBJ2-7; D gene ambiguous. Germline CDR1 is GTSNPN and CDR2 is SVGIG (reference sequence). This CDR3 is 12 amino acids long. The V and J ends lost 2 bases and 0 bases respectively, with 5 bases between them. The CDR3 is CAWSISSYEQYF. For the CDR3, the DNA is TGTGCCTGGAGTATTTCCTCCTACGAGCAGTACTTC.

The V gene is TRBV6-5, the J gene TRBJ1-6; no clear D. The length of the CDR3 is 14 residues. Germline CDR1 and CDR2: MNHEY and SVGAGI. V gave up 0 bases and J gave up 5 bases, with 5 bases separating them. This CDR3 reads CASSYSNDNSPLHF. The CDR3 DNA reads TGTGCCAGCAGTTACTCGAACGATAATTCACCCCTCCACTTT.

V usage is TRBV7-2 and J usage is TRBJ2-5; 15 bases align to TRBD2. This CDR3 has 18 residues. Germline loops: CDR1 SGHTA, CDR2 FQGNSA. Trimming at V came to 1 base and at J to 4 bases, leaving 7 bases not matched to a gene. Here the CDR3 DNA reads TGTGCCAGCAGCTTAGGGACTAGCGGGGGGGCCTGGGGAGAGACCCAGTACTTC. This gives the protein CASSLGTSGGAWGETQYF.

The CDR3 coding sequence is TGTGCCTCCGGTGGGAGCCCCTACGAGCAGTACTTC. It translates to CASGGSPYEQYF. The gene calls are TRBV30 and TRBJ2-7; D is possibly TRBD2 (5 bases). Trimming cost V 7 bases and J 2 bases, with 12 bases left between them. There are 12 residues in the CDR3. Germline CDR1 is GTSNPN and CDR2 is SVGIG (reference sequence). The whole variable domain, remainder taken from reference TRBV30 and TRBJ2-7, is SQTIHQWPATLVQPVGSPLSLECTVEGTSNPNLYWYRQAAGRGLQLLFYSVGIGQISSEVPQNLSASRPQDRQFILSSKKLLLSDSGFYLCASGGSPYEQYFGPGTRLTVT.

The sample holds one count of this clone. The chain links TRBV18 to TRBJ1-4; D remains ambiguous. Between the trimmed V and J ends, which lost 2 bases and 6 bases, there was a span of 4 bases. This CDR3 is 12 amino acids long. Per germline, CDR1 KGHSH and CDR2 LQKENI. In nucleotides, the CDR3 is TGTGCCAGCTCACCAGGGGATGAAAAACTGTTTTTT. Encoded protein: CASSPGDEKLFF. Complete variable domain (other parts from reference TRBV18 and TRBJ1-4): NAGVMQNPRHLVRRRGQEARLRCSPMKGHSHVYWYRQLPEEGLKFMVYLQKENIIDESGMPKERFSAEFPKEGPSILRIQQVVRGDSAAYFCASSPGDEKLFFGSGTQLSVL.

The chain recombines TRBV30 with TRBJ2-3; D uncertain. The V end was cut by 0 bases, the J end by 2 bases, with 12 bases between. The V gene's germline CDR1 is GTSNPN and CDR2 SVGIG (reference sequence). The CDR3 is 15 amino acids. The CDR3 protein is CAWSVDPTHTDTQYF. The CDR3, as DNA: TGTGCCTGGAGTGTAGATCCCACACACACAGATACGCAGTATTTT.

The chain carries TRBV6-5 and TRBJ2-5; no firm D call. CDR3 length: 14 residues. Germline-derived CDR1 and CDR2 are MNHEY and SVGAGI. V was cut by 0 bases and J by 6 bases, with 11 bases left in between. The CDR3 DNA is TGTGCCAGCAGTTACTCTGGGTTGTCAAAGACCCAGTACTTC. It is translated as CASSYSGLSKTQYF.

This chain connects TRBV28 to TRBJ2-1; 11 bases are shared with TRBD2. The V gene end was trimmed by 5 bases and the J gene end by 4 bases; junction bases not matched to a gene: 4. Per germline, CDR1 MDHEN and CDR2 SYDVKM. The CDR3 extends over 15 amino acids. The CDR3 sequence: CASSNVAGGYNEQFF. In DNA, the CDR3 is TGTGCCAGCAGTAACGTAGCGGGGGGGTACAATGAGCAGTTCTTC.

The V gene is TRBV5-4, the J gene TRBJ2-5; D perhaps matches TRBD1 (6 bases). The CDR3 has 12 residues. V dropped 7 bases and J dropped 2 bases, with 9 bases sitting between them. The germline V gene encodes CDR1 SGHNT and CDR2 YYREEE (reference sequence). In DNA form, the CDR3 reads TGTGCCAGCGGAGGACAGCAAGAGACCCAGTACTTC. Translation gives CASGGQQETQYF.

The CDR3 coding sequence is TGTGCCAGCAGCTTAGCTCAGGGCCCCTCTGGGGCCAACGTCCTGACTTTC. It yields the protein CASSLAQGPSGANVLTF. The chain has TRBV7-7 and TRBJ2-6; TRBD1 might be the D (5 bases). The germline CDR1 and CDR2 sequences are SSHAT and FNYEAQ (reference sequence). V dropped 0 bases and J dropped 0 bases, with 9 bases sitting between them. The CDR3 is 17 amino acids.

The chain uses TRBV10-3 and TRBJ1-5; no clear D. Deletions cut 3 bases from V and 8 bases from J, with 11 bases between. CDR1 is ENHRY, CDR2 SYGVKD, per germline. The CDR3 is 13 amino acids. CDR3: CAISDSSVEPQHF. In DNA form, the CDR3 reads TGTGCCATCAGTGATTCGTCAGTAGAGCCCCAGCATTTT.

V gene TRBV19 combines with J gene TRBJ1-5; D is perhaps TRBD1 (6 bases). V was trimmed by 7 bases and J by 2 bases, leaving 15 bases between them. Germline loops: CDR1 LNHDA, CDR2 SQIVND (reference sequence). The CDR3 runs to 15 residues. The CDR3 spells CASKESRGGNQPQHF. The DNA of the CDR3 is TGTGCCAGTAAAGAAAGCAGGGGCGGCAATCAGCCCCAGCATTTT. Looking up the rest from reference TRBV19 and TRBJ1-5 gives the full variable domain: DGGITQSPKYLFRKEGQNVTLSCEQNLNHDAMYWYRQDPGQGLRLIYYSQIVNDFQKGDIAEGYSVSREKKESFPLTVTSAQKNPTAFYLCASKESRGGNQPQHFGDGTRLSIL.

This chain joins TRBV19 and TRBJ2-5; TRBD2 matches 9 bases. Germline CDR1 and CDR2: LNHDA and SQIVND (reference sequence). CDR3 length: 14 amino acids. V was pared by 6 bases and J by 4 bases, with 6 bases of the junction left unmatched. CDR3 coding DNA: TGTGCCAGTAGCGTAGCGGGAGTCCCAGAGACCCAGTACTTC. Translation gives CASSVAGVPETQYF.